One sample yielded the 5 T cell receptor beta chains listed below, sequenced in a study of vaccination and CD4 T cells after COVID-19. For these TCRs, the target antigens are not known. Treatment described: roughly 10-day PBMC culture with coronavirus spike peptide pools or control peptides (ViraFEST assay). Oncomine TCR Beta short-read sequencing was applied to DNA from cultured CD4+ T cells. TCRdb reprocessed the PCR reads via MiXCR and lists one record per CDR3 protein. The sample lists 15,000 to 17,000 distinct CDR3 sequences, over 45% occurring once. Sequences were derived from CD4+ T cells from blood, cultured in vitro, sampled before SARS-CoV-2 vaccination. All receptors derive from a human donor who had recovered from COVID-19.

The chain is built from TRBV28 and TRBJ1-5, with 8 bases identical to TRBD1. The ends lost 6 bases at V and 1 base at J; junction bases unmatched: 5. CDR3 length: 15 amino acids. The V gene's germline CDR1 is MDHEN and CDR2 SYDVKM. CDR3 loop: CASSLDRASNQPQHF. CDR3 nucleotide sequence: TGTGCCAGCAGCTTGGACAGGGCCAGCAATCAGCCCCAGCATTTT. The complete variable domain, with remaining parts taken from reference TRBV28 and TRBJ1-5, reads DVKVTQSSRYLVKRTGEKVFLECVQDMDHENMFWYRQDPGLGLRLIYFSYDVKMKEKGDIPEGYSVSREKKERFSLILESASTNQTSMYLCASSLDRASNQPQHFGDGTRLSIL.

The CDR3 DNA is TGCGCCAGCAGCCAGAGGTACTTCACAGATACGCAGTATTTT. It encodes CASSQRYFTDTQYF. The V and J genes are TRBV4-1 and TRBJ2-3; D is unclear. The CDR3 has 14 residues. The germline V gene has CDR1 MGHRA and CDR2 YSYEKL. V was cut by 3 bases and J by 2 bases, with 9 bases left in between.

This chain connects TRBV20-1 to TRBJ1-1, with D perhaps matching TRBD1 (6 bases). CDR1 and CDR2 from the germline V gene are DFQATT and SNEGSKA (reference sequence). The CDR3 has 15 residues. V was cut by 0 bases and J by 1 base, with 12 bases left in between. The CDR3 bases are TGCAGTGCTAGAGACCTTCGGGGGGCGAACACTGAAGCTTTCTTT. It is translated as CSARDLRGANTEAFF.

This clonotype was recorded a few times. The V call is TRBV7-9, the J call TRBJ2-5; 11 bases match TRBD1. This CDR3 is built from 15 residues. Germline V gene lookup returns CDR1 SEHNR and CDR2 FQNEAQ (reference sequence). The J segment lost 3 bases and the V segment lost 4 bases, leaving 4 bases of the junction unmatched. The CDR3 region is CASSSGQGEEETQYF. In DNA, the CDR3 is TGTGCCAGCAGCTCGGGACAGGGGGAGGAAGAGACCCAGTACTTC. Filled out from reference TRBV7-9 and TRBJ2-5, the complete variable domain reads DTGVSQNPRHKITKRGQNVTFRCDPISEHNRLYWYRQTLGQGPEFLTYFQNEAQLEKSRLLSDRFSAERPKGSFSTLEIQRTEQGDSAMYLCASSSGQGEEETQYFGPGTRLLVL.

This clonotype was detected a few times. The chain has TRBV2 and TRBJ1-2; 8 bases are shared with TRBD1. The CDR3 runs 14 residues. J was trimmed by 7 bases and V by 0 bases; bases with no gene match: 4. Germline V lookup: CDR1 SNHLY, CDR2 FYNNEI. The CDR3 is CASSEAQGAGGYTF. In DNA form, the CDR3 reads TGTGCCAGCAGTGAAGCGCAGGGGGCAGGTGGCTACACCTTC. The whole variable domain, filled in from reference TRBV2 and TRBJ1-2, reads EPEVTQTPSHQVTQMGQEVILRCVPISNHLYFYWYRQILGQKVEFLVSFYNNEISEKSEIFDDQFSVERPDGSNFTLKIRSTKLEDSAMYFCASSEAQGAGGYTFGSGTRLTVV.